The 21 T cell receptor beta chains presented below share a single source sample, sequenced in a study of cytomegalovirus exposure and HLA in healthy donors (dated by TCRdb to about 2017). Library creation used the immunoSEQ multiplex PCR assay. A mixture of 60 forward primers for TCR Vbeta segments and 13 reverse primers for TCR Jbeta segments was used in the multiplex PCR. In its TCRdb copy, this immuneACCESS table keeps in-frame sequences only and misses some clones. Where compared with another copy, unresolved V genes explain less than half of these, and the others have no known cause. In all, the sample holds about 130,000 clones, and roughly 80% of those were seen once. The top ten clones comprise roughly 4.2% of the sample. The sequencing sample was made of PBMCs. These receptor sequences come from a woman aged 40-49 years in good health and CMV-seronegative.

The CDR3 protein is CASKGPPDAFF. The DNA for the CDR3 is TGCGCCAGCAAGGGGCCCCCGGATGCTTTCTTT. The chain uses TRBV10-1 and TRBJ1-1; tentatively, D is TRBD1 (5 bases). In germline, CDR1 is WNHNN, CDR2 SYGVQD (reference sequence). The CDR3 has 11 amino acids. Trimming removed 7 bases from V and 11 bases from J, with 14 bases in between.

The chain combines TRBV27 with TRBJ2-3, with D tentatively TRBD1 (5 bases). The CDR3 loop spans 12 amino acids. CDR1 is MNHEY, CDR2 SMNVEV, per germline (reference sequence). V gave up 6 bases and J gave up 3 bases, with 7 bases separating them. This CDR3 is CASRGLTDTQYF. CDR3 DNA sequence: TGTGCCAGCAGGGGGCTAACAGATACGCAGTATTTT.

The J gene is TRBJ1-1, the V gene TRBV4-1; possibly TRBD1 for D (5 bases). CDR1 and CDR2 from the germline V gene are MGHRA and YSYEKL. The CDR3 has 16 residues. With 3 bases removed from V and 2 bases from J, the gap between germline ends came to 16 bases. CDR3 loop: CASSQAPGTPNTEAFF. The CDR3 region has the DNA TGCGCCAGCAGCCAGGCCCCAGGGACTCCTAACACTGAAGCTTTCTTT.

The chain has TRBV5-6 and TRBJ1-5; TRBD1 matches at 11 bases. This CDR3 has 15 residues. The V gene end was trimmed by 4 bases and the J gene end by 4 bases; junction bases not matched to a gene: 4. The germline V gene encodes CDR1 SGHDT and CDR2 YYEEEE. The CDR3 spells CASSPGTGGNQPQHF. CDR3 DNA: TGTGCCAGCAGCCCAGGGACAGGGGGTAATCAGCCCCAGCATTTT. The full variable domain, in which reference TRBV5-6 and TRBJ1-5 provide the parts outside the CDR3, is DAGVTQSPTHLIKTRGQQVTLRCSPKSGHDTVSWYQQALGQGPQFIFQYYEEEERQRGNFPDRFSGHQFPNYSSELNVNALLLGDSALYLCASSPGTGGNQPQHFGDGTRLSIL.

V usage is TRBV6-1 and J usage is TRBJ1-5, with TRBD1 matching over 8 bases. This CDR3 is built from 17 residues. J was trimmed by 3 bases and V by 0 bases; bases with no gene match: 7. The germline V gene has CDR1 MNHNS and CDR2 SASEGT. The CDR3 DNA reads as TGTGCCAGCAGTGAAGCAATCCCGGGACAGGTCAATCAGCCCCAGCATTTT. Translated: CASSEAIPGQVNQPQHF.

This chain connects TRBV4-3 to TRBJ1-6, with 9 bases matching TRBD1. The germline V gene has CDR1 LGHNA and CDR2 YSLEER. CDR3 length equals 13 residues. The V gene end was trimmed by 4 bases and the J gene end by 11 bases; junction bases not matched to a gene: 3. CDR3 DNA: TGCGCCAGCAGCCCGGGACAGGGACCACCCCTCCACTTT. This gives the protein CASSPGQGPPLHF.

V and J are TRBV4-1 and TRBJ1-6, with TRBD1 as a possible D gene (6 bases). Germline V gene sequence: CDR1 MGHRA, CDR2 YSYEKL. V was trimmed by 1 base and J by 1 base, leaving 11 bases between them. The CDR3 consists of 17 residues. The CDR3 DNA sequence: TGCGCCAGCAGCCAAGTGGGGGCTGGGTCCTATAATTCACCCCTCCACTTT. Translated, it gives CASSQVGAGSYNSPLHF.

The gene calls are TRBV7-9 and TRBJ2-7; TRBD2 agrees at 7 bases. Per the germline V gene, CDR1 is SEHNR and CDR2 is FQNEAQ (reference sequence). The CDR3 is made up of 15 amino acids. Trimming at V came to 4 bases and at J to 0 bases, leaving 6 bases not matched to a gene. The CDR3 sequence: CASSSGRSPSYEQYF. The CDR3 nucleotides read TGTGCCAGCAGCTCCGGGAGGAGTCCCTCCTACGAGCAGTACTTC.

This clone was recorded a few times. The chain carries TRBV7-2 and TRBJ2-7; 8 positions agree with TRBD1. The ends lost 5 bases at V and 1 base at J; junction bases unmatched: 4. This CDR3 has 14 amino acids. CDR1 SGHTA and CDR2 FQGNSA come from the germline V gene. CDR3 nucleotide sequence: TGTGCCAGCAGCCGGACAGGGAGGTCCTACGAGCAGTACTTC. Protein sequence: CASSRTGRSYEQYF.

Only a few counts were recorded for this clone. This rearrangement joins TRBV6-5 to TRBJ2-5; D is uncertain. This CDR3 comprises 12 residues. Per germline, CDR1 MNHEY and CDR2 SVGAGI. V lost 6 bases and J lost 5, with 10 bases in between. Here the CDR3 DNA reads TGTGCCAGCAGCCGCGCACCCGAGACCCAGTACTTC. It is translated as CASSRAPETQYF.

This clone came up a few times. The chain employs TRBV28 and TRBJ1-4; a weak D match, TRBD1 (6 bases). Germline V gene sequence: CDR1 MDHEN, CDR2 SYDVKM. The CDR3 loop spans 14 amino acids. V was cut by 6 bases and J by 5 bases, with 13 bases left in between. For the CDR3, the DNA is TGTGCCAGCAGCTCAGACAGGAGGAATGAAAAACTGTTTTTT. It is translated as CASSSDRRNEKLFF.

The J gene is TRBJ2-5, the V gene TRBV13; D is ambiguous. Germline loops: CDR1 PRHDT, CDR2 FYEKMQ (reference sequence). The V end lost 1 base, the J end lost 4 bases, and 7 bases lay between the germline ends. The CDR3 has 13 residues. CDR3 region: CASSLAPRETQYF. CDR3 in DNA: TGTGCCAGCAGCTTAGCCCCCCGAGAGACCCAGTACTTC.

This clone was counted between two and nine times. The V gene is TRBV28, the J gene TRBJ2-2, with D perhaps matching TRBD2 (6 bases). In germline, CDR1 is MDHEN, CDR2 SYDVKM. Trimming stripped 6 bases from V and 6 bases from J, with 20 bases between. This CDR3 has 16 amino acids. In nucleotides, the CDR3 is TGTGCCAGCAGGGCGACGGAGGGAAGAATGGCCGGGGAGCTGTTTTTT. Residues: CASRATEGRMAGELFF. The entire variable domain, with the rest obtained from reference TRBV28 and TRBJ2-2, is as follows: DVKVTQSSRYLVKRTGEKVFLECVQDMDHENMFWYRQDPGLGLRLIYFSYDVKMKEKGDIPEGYSVSREKKERFSLILESASTNQTSMYLCASRATEGRMAGELFFGEGSRLTVL.

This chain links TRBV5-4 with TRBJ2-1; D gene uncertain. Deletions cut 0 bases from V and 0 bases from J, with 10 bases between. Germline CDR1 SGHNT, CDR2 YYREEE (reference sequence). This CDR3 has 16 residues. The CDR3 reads CASSLASGSSYNEQFF. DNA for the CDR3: TGTGCCAGCAGCTTGGCATCCGGTAGCTCCTACAATGAGCAGTTCTTC.

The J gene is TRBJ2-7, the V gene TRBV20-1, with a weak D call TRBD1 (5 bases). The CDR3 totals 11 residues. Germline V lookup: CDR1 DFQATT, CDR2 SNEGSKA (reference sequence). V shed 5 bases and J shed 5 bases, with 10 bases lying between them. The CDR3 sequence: CSAGWGHEQYF. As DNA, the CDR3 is TGCAGTGCTGGTTGGGGCCACGAGCAGTACTTC.

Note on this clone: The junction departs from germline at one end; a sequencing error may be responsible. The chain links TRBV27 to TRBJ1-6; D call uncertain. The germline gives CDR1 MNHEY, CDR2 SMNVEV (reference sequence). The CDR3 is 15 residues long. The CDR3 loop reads CPSSSYSSDNSPLHF. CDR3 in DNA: TGTCCCAGCAGTTCCTACAGTTCGGATAATTCACCCCTCCACTTT.

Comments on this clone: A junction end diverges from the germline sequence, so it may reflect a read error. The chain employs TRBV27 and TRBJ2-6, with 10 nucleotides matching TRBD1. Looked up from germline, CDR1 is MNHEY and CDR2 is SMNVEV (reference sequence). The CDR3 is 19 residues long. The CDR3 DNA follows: TGTGCCACCAGTCCCGGGACAGGGGTCCCTAGCTCTGGGGCCAACGTCCTGACTTTC. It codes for CATSPGTGVPSSGANVLTF.

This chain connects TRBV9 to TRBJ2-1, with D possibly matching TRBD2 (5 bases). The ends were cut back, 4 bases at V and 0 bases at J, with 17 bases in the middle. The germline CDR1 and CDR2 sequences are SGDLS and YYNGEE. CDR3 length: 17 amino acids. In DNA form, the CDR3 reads TGTGCCAGCAGCCCCTCCTACGAGCGGAGCTCCTACAATGAGCAGTTCTTC. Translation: CASSPSYERSSYNEQFF.

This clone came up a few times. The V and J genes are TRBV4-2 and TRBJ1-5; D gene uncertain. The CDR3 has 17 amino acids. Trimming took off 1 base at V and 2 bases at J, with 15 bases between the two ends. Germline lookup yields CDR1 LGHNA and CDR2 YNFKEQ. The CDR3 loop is CASSQGFGQTGNQPQHF. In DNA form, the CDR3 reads TGTGCCAGCAGCCAAGGGTTTGGTCAAACGGGCAATCAGCCCCAGCATTTT.

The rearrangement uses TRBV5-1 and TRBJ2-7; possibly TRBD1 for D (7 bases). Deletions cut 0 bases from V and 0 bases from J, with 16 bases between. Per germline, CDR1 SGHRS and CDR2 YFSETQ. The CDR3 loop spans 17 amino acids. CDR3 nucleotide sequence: TGCGCCAGCAGCTTGGTAGGGGGGACAGCAACCTCCTACGAGCAGTACTTC. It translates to CASSLVGGTATSYEQYF.

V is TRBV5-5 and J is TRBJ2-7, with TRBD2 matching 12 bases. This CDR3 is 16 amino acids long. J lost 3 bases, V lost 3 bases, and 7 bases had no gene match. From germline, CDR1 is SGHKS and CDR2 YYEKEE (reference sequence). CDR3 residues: CASSSGTSGLLYEQYF. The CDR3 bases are TGTGCCAGCAGCTCAGGGACTAGCGGGCTCCTCTACGAGCAGTACTTC.